These 2 T cell receptor beta chains came from one sample sequenced in a study of blood T cell repertoires in COVID-19. Assay used: immunoSEQ multiplex PCR; TCRdb lists only in-frame clones, some missing. The sample consists of approximately 220,000 clones, about 85% of them appearing once. The sequenced material came from peripheral blood. The receptors were gathered from a woman of 80 years or more with acute or convalescent COVID-19.

This rearrangement joins TRBV29-1 to TRBJ2-7; 11 nucleotides agree with TRBD1. The CDR3 is 15 amino acids. Germline V lookup: CDR1 SQVTM, CDR2 ANQGSEA. V shed 3 bases, J shed 0 bases, and the junction held 4 bases outside the gene matches. The CDR3 loop reads CSVDFGTGGSYEQYF. For the CDR3, the DNA is TGCAGCGTTGATTTCGGGACAGGGGGCTCCTACGAGCAGTACTTC.

V and J are TRBV7-8 and TRBJ1-5; D remains unclear. Per the germline V gene, CDR1 is SGHVS and CDR2 is FQNEAQ. The CDR3 runs to 14 residues. The V end lost 2 bases, the J end lost 3 bases, and 8 bases lay between the germline ends. This CDR3 reads CASSLSSVNQPQHF. The CDR3 DNA reads TGTGCCAGCAGCTTATCTTCGGTCAATCAGCCCCAGCATTTT.